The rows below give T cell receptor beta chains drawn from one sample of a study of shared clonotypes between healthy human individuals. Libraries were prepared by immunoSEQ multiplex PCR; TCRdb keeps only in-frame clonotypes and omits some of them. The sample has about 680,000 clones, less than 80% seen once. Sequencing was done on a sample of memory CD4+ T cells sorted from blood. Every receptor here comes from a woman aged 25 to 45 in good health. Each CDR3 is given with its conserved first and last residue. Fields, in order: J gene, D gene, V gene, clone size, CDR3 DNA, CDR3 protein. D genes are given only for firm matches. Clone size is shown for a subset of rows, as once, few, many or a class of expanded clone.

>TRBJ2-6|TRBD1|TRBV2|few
TGTGCCAGCATGGGAGCTTGGGACAGGGGATCTAGCGCCAACGTCCTGACTTTC
CASMGAWDRGSSANVLTF
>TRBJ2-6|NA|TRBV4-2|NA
TGTGCCAGCAGCCAAGATCAGGGGAAACTTTCTGGGGCCAACGTCCTGACTTTC
CASSQDQGKLSGANVLTF
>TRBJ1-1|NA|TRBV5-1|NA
TGCGCCAGCAGCTTGGAGCAGGACACTGAAGCTTTCTTT
CASSLEQDTEAFF
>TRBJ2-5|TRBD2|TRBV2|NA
TGTGCCAGCAGGGGAGGGGTCGGAGAGACCCAGTACTTC
CASRGGVGETQYF
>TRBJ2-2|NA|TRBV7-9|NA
TGTGCCAGCAGACGAGTCGGGACCGGGGAGCTGTTTTTT
CASRRVGTGELFF
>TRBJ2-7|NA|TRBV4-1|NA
TGCGCCAGCAGCCAAGGGGAGGAGAGTACCTACGAGCAGTACTTC
CASSQGEESTYEQYF
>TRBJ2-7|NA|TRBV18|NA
TGTGCCAGCTCACCGGGGGAAGGGCGCTCCTACGAGCAGTACTTC
CASSPGEGRSYEQYF
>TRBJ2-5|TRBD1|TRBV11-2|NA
TGTGCCAGCAGCTTAACCCCCGACAGGGGGCGAGAGACCCAGTACTTC
CASSLTPDRGRETQYF
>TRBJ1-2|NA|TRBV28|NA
TGTGCCAGCAGTTTAGTGGATCGGCGGGATAGTGGCTACACCTTC
CASSLVDRRDSGYTF
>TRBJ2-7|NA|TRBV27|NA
TGTGCCAGCAGTTTTCGGGGGAGAGAGCAGTACTTC
CASSFRGREQYF
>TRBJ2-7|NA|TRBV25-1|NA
TGTGCCAGCAGTTCCCTCCAGGGAGAGGTTGGCGAGCAGTACTTC
CASSSLQGEVGEQYF
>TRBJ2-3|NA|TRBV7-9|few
TGTGCCAGCAGCCCCCGAGTTTCCCCAGATACGCAGTATTTT
CASSPRVSPDTQYF
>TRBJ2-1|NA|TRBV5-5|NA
TGTGCCAGCAGCTTGGGTCTAGCCGAGAATGAGCAGTTCTTC
CASSLGLAENEQFF
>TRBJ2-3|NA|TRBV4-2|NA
TGTGCCAGCAGCCAAGATTCGGGAGAGGGTGCAGATACGCAGTATTTT
CASSQDSGEGADTQYF
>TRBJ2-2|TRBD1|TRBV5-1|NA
TGCGCCAGCAGCCCACAGACAGGGAGCACCGGGGAGCTGTTTTTT
CASSPQTGSTGELFF
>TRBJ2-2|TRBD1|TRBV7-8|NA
TGTGCCAGCAGCCCCGAGGGACAGGGCGGGACCGGGGAGCTGTTTTTT
CASSPEGQGGTGELFF
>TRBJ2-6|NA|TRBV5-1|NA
TGCGCCAGCAGCTCAGGGGAGCGCCTCTCTGGGGCCAACGTCCTGACTTTC
CASSSGERLSGANVLTF